The 21 T cell receptor beta chains given below trace back to one sample, sequenced in a study of cytomegalovirus exposure and HLA in healthy donors. The protocol was immunoSEQ multiplex PCR, while the TCRdb copy is restricted to in-frame clones and leaves out a portion. This sample has approximately 100,000 clones, with roughly 90% found just once. The sample consisted of PBMCs. These receptors were obtained from a woman in her late teens or twenties in good health and CMV-seronegative.

The chain is built from TRBV11-2 and TRBJ2-3, with 9 bases lining up with TRBD2. The V gene's germline CDR1 is SGHAT and CDR2 FQNNGV. The CDR3 runs to 15 residues. Losses at the gene ends were 4 bases for V and 1 base for J; bases not matched to a gene: 3. Written as DNA, the CDR3 is TGTGCCAGCAGCTCCCGGACTAGCGGCACAGATACGCAGTATTTT. Protein: CASSSRTSGTDTQYF.

CDR3 region: CASLQGAQEAFF. The CDR3 nucleotides read TGTGCCTCTTTACAGGGGGCGCAAGAAGCTTTCTTT. This chain joins TRBV30 and TRBJ1-1; 9 positions match TRBD1. This CDR3 contains 12 residues. Germline values: CDR1 GTSNPN, CDR2 SVGIG (reference sequence). V dropped 7 bases and J dropped 8; count of bases not matched to a gene: 8.

This chain links TRBV2 with TRBJ1-4; TRBD1 might be the D (6 bases). Germline CDR1 reads SNHLY; CDR2 reads FYNNEI. CDR3 length: 17 amino acids. The ends were cut back, 4 bases at V and 3 bases at J, with 18 bases in the middle. The CDR3 DNA follows: TGTGCCAGCAGTGGCCTCTCCCCGACAGGAGCTAATGAAAAACTGTTTTTT. Protein sequence: CASSGLSPTGANEKLFF. The full variable domain, completed using reference TRBV2 and TRBJ1-4, is EPEVTQTPSHQVTQMGQEVILRCVPISNHLYFYWYRQILGQKVEFLVSFYNNEISEKSEIFDDQFSVERPDGSNFTLKIRSTKLEDSAMYFCASSGLSPTGANEKLFFGSGTQLSVL.

This chain joins TRBV14 and TRBJ2-2; D possibly corresponds to TRBD1 (5 bases). CDR1 SGHDN and CDR2 FVKESK come from the germline V gene. The CDR3 has 16 residues. V lost 1 base, J lost 5 bases, and 14 bases lay in between. Here the CDR3 reads CASSQGFREGTGELFF. For the CDR3, the DNA is TGTGCCAGCAGCCAAGGGTTCAGGGAAGGTACCGGGGAGCTGTTTTTT.

This CDR3 is CASSRKDYKETQYF. The DNA for the CDR3 is TGTGCCAGCAGCAGGAAGGACTATAAAGAGACCCAGTACTTC. The gene calls are TRBV5-4 and TRBJ2-5, with D perhaps matching TRBD2 (6 bases). This CDR3 is 14 amino acids long. The V and J ends lost 4 bases and 3 bases respectively, with 13 bases between them. Germline lookup yields CDR1 SGHNT and CDR2 YYREEE (reference sequence).

The CDR3 protein is CASSTGTGDTGELFF. The CDR3 region has the DNA TGCGCCAGCAGCACCGGGACAGGAGACACCGGGGAGCTGTTTTTT. This chain joins TRBV5-1 and TRBJ2-2, with 8 bases aligning to TRBD1. Trimming at V came to 4 bases and at J to 3 bases, leaving 5 bases not matched to a gene. This CDR3 is 15 amino acids long. CDR1 is SGHRS and CDR2 is YFSETQ in the germline V gene.

The chain recombines TRBV19 with TRBJ2-4; 8 bases align to TRBD1. The ends lost 4 bases at V and 2 bases at J; junction bases unmatched: 7. The CDR3 spans 16 residues. Germline assignment: CDR1 LNHDA and CDR2 SQIVND (reference sequence). The CDR3 reads CASSNWTGRTKNIQYF. CDR3 DNA sequence: TGTGCCAGTAGTAACTGGACAGGGCGGACCAAAAACATTCAGTACTTC.

This chain's CDR3 is CAASGTSVNNEQFF. CDR3 nucleotide sequence: TGTGCCGCGTCCGGGACTAGCGTTAACAATGAGCAGTTCTTC. This rearrangement joins TRBV19 to TRBJ2-1, with 10 nucleotides matching TRBD2. Germline V gene lookup returns CDR1 LNHDA and CDR2 SQIVND (reference sequence). CDR3 length equals 14 residues. V shed 11 bases, J shed 5 bases, and the junction held 9 bases outside the gene matches.

The chain uses TRBV28 and TRBJ2-7; 8 bases line up with TRBD2. This CDR3 is 15 amino acids long. Germline CDR1 reads MDHEN; CDR2 reads SYDVKM. V shed 4 bases, J shed 9 bases, and the junction held 14 bases outside the gene matches. The CDR3 reads CASSSPLAGGVRQYF. CDR3 DNA: TGTGCCAGCAGTTCCCCACTGGCGGGAGGCGTAAGGCAGTACTTC.

This rearrangement joins TRBV11-1 to TRBJ2-7; 8 bases match TRBD2. The germline V gene encodes CDR1 SGHAT and CDR2 FQDESV (reference sequence). This CDR3 region has 14 residues. V shed 6 bases and J 3 bases; nucleotides not matched to a gene: 7. DNA of the CDR3: TGTGCCAGCAGTCGAGCGGGAGTAGGCTACGAGCAGTACTTC. It is translated as CASSRAGVGYEQYF.

The chain recombines TRBV19 with TRBJ2-7; tentative D call: TRBD1 (5 bases). The CDR3 contains 15 residues. Trimming stripped 2 bases from V and 3 bases from J, with 14 bases between. Germline lookup yields CDR1 LNHDA and CDR2 SQIVND (reference sequence). This CDR3 is CASSIQRQGDYEQYF. The CDR3 DNA is TGTGCCAGTAGTATACAGAGACAAGGGGACTACGAGCAGTACTTC.

The chain combines TRBV7-3 with TRBJ2-3; 8 positions match TRBD1. After removal of 3 bases from V and 6 bases from J, the junction contained 8 bases not matched to a gene. This CDR3 spans 15 amino acids. Germline values: CDR1 SGHTA, CDR2 FQGTGA. CDR3 nucleotides: TGTGCCAGCAGCTTTCGACAGGGGCGAAGGGATACGCAGTATTTT. This encodes CASSFRQGRRDTQYF.

V is TRBV29-1 and J is TRBJ2-7, with 10 bases lining up with TRBD1. Unmatched junction bases numbered 8, after V lost 8 bases and J lost 7 bases. Germline V CDR1 and CDR2: SQVTM, ANQGSEA. The CDR3 length is 12 residues. The CDR3 nucleotides are TGCAGCACCGGGACAGGGGCGGGAGAGCAGTACTTC. Protein product: CSTGTGAGEQYF.

The chain couples TRBV5-6 to TRBJ2-1; D perhaps matches TRBD2 (5 bases). The CDR3 extends over 12 amino acids. The V end lost 5 bases, the J end lost 9 bases, and 12 bases lay between the germline ends. Germline V lookup: CDR1 SGHDT, CDR2 YYEEEE. Written as DNA, the CDR3 is TGTGCCAGCAGTCTTAGCGATGGTGAGCAGTTCTTC. Amino acid sequence: CASSLSDGEQFF. Using reference TRBV5-6 and TRBJ2-1 for the parts outside the CDR3, the full variable domain is DAGVTQSPTHLIKTRGQQVTLRCSPKSGHDTVSWYQQALGQGPQFIFQYYEEEERQRGNFPDRFSGHQFPNYSSELNVNALLLGDSALYLCASSLSDGEQFFGPGTRLTVL.

The chain employs TRBV13 and TRBJ1-4; 7 bases are shared with TRBD1. V gave up 4 bases and J gave up 10 bases; unmatched junction bases: 6. The CDR3 contains 13 residues. Germline CDR1 and CDR2: PRHDT and FYEKMQ (reference sequence). In DNA, the CDR3 is TGTGCCAGCAGCTCGACAGGGAGTGGAAAACTGTTTTTT. It encodes CASSSTGSGKLFF.

The chain combines TRBV4-1 with TRBJ2-1; no firm D call. The germline V and J ends were trimmed by 0 bases and 3 bases, with 18 bases remaining between them. This CDR3 is built from 18 residues. Germline V CDR1 and CDR2: MGHRA, YSYEKL. For the CDR3, the DNA is TGCGCCAGCAGCCAAGACCCCGCCAGTGCCAACCTCTACAATGAGCAGTTCTTC. Protein product: CASSQDPASANLYNEQFF.

This sequence joins TRBV19 and TRBJ2-7, with a weak D call TRBD2 (6 bases). The V gene lost 3 bases and the J gene lost 0 bases, with 9 bases spanning the gap. The CDR3 is 14 amino acids. Germline CDR1 reads LNHDA; CDR2 reads SQIVND (reference sequence). CDR3 sequence: CASSIGGYSYEQYF. CDR3 nucleotides: TGTGCCAGTAGTATCGGAGGGTACTCCTACGAGCAGTACTTC.

The chain links TRBV27 to TRBJ2-7, with TRBD2 as a possible D gene (6 bases). The CDR3 is 14 amino acids. The V end was cut by 2 bases, the J end by 6 bases, with 14 bases between. From germline, CDR1 is MNHEY and CDR2 SMNVEV (reference sequence). CDR3 nucleotides: TGTGCCAGCAGTTTAGAGGTAGAGCGGGCCGAGCAGTACTTC. This sequence encodes CASSLEVERAEQYF.

This clone was counted between two and nine times. The genes are TRBV29-1 and TRBJ2-1, with 13 bases fitting TRBD2. Germline-derived CDR1 and CDR2 are SQVTM and ANQGSEA. The CDR3 spans 15 residues. The V gene end was trimmed by 2 bases and the J gene end by 6 bases; junction bases not matched to a gene: 4. The CDR3 is CSVERTSGRANEQFF. The CDR3 DNA follows: TGCAGCGTTGAACGAACTAGCGGGAGGGCCAATGAGCAGTTCTTC.

V is TRBV9 and J is TRBJ2-1; 9 positions match TRBD2. The CDR3 length is 19 residues. V lost 0 bases and J lost 0; bases outside the gene matches: 10. Germline V gene data show CDR1 as SGDLS and CDR2 as YYNGEE. The CDR3 DNA is TGTGCCAGCAGCGTAGGGGGTAGCGGGGGACGCAGCTCCTACAATGAGCAGTTCTTC. It yields the protein CASSVGGSGGRSSYNEQFF.

This chain connects TRBV15 to TRBJ1-2; D unresolved. CDR1 is LNHNV and CDR2 is YYDKDF in the germline V gene (reference sequence). The CDR3 totals 11 residues. V was cut by 3 bases and J by 9 bases, with 8 bases left in between. CDR3 protein: CATSRELSYTF. CDR3 bases: TGTGCCACCAGCAGGGAGTTGAGCTACACCTTC.